The rows below give T cell receptor beta chains drawn from one sample of a study of shared clonotypes between healthy human individuals. The data were produced by immunoSEQ multiplex PCR, yet TCRdb's version contains in-frame clones alone and is incomplete. The profile shows 450,000 to 700,000 clones, about 95% of them singletons. The sequenced sample was naive CD8+ T cells sorted from blood. The receptors here all came from a woman in her 30s in good health. The CDR3 runs from the conserved cysteine through the conserved F or W. D genes are given only for firm matches. Size is omitted from some rows. Given values are once, few, many or a class for expanded clones.

TRBJ2-1 | TRBD2 | . | TRBV27 | TGTGCCAGCAGTTTACTAGCGGGAGGGGCCTACAATGAGCAGTTCTTC | CASSLLAGGAYNEQFF
TRBJ2-7 | TRBD1 | . | TRBV7-8 | TGTGCCAGCAGCTTAGGGACAGGCCAACTCTCCTACGAGCAGTACTTC | CASSLGTGQLSYEQYF
TRBJ2-7 | . | . | TRBV7-6 | TGTGCCAGCAGCCGGACCCGGGCGGCCCACGAGCAGTACTTC | CASSRTRAAHEQYF
TRBJ2-2 | . | . | TRBV7-2 | TGTGCCAGCAGCTTTCACCCTGAGGCCGGGGAGCTGTTTTTT | CASSFHPEAGELFF
TRBJ2-7 | . | . | TRBV4-1 | TGCGCCAGCAGCCAAGCCCTTTTCTACGAGCAGTACTTC | CASSQALFYEQYF
TRBJ2-7 | TRBD2 | . | TRBV27 | TGTGCCAGCAGTTCCTGGACTAGCGGGAGTAAGGCCTACGAGCAGTACTTC | CASSSWTSGSKAYEQYF
TRBJ1-1 | TRBD1 | . | TRBV19 | TGTGCCAGTAGTACGCGTGGACAGGGGTTTATCGGGGCTGAAGCTTTCTTT | CASSTRGQGFIGAEAFF
TRBJ1-1 | . | . | TRBV2 | TGTGCCAGCAGTGATTACCTAGCTGAAGCTTTCTTT | CASSDYLAEAFF
TRBJ1-4 | . | . | TRBV29-1 | TGCAGCGCGACCTCGGGACGCCCAAATGAAAAACTGTTTTTT | CSATSGRPNEKLFF
TRBJ2-1 | TRBD2 | . | TRBV2 | TGTGCCAGCAGTGAATCGACTAGCGGGAGCTCCTACAATGAGCAGTTCTTC | CASSESTSGSSYNEQFF
TRBJ1-2 | TRBD1 | . | TRBV10-3 | TGTGCCATCAGCCGACAGGGACCTAACTATGGCTACACCTTC | CAISRQGPNYGYTF
TRBJ2-7 | TRBD2 | . | TRBV28 | TGTGCCAGCAGTCTGACTAGCGGGAGTTACGAGCAGTACTTC | CASSLTSGSYEQYF
TRBJ2-7 | . | . | TRBV11-2 | TGTGCCAGCAGCTTTTCAGGAGATGGTTCCTACGAGCAGTACTTC | CASSFSGDGSYEQYF
TRBJ1-1 | . | once | TRBV28 | TGTGCCAGCAGTTTTAACAGTGAAGCTTTCTTT | CASSFNSEAFF
TRBJ2-7 | TRBD1 | . | TRBV13 | TGTGCCAGCCGTGGACAGGGATCCTCGATGAATTACGAGCAGTACTTC | CASRGQGSSMNYEQYF
TRBJ2-7 | . | . | TRBV6-1 | TGTGCCAGCAGTGAAGGGTACGACCGGGCCTACGAGCAGTACTTC | CASSEGYDRAYEQYF
TRBJ2-7 | . | . | TRBV10-3 | TGTGCCATCAGTGGCGGGTTGAACTACGAGCAGTACTTC | CAISGGLNYEQYF
TRBJ2-1 | TRBD2 | . | TRBV30 | TGTGCCTGGAGCCCCACCGGGACTAGCGGGATATCGCGATACAATGAGCAGTTCTTC | CAWSPTGTSGISRYNEQFF
TRBJ2-1 | . | . | TRBV7-6 | TGTGCCAGCAGCCCCGGTCTGGCCCACTACAATGAGCAGTTCTTC | CASSPGLAHYNEQFF
TRBJ2-1 | TRBD2 | . | TRBV7-9 | TGTGCCAGCAGCTTAGTTTTGGCGGGAGAGCGACAGTTCTTC | CASSLVLAGERQFF
TRBJ1-2 | . | . | TRBV7-9 | TGTGCCAGCAGCTTGAAGGGTTGGGACCATATCTATGGCTACACCTTC | CASSLKGWDHIYGYTF
TRBJ1-2 | . | . | TRBV2 | TGTGCCAGCAGTGACCCCAACAGGGAGGCTAACTATGGCTACACCTTC | CASSDPNREANYGYTF
TRBJ1-1 | . | . | TRBV5-6 | TGTGCCAGCACCTTGAAACTCAGGGGTCGGACTGAAGCTTTCTTT | CASTLKLRGRTEAFF
TRBJ2-2 | . | . | TRBV9 | TGTGCCAGCAGCGTAGACCCAACTGACTACTTATACTACACCGGGGAGCTGTTTTTT | CASSVDPTDYLYYTGELFF
TRBJ1-1 | TRBD1 | . | TRBV2 | TGTGCCAGCAGGGAATCGGACAGGGTTGATGAAGCTTTCTTT | CASRESDRVDEAFF
TRBJ2-5 | TRBD2 | . | TRBV5-5 | TGTGCCAGCAGCGGAATAGCGGGAGGACAAGAGACCCAGTACTTC | CASSGIAGGQETQYF
TRBJ1-3 | . | . | TRBV29-1 | TGCAGCGTTGAAGATCTCTATGGACTCTCTGGAAACACCATATATTTT | CSVEDLYGLSGNTIYF
TRBJ1-2 | . | . | TRBV29-1 | TGCAGCGTTGAAGATAGTAGGGAATACTATGGCTACACCTTC | CSVEDSREYYGYTF
TRBJ2-1 | . | . | TRBV7-6 | TGTGCCAGCAGCTTTGCGGGACCATACAATGAGCAGTTCTTC | CASSFAGPYNEQFF
TRBJ2-1 | TRBD2 | . | TRBV28 | TGTGCCAGCAGTGGGGAAGCGGGAGGACCTTACAATGAGCAGTTCTTC | CASSGEAGGPYNEQFF
TRBJ2-7 | . | . | TRBV28 | TGTGCCAGCAGTTTAAGCGTGGGACAATCCTACGAGCAGTACTTC | CASSLSVGQSYEQYF
TRBJ1-1 | . | . | TRBV9 | TGTGCCAGCAGCGTAGCCCACACAGGGAGGGGGACTGAAGCTTTCTTT | CASSVAHTGRGTEAFF
TRBJ2-7 | TRBD1 | . | TRBV13 | TGTGCCAGCAGCTGGGGACAGGGTGGCTACGAGCAGTACTTC | CASSWGQGGYEQYF
TRBJ2-2 | . | . | TRBV15 | TGTGCCACCAGCGGGCAGGGGAACACCGGGGAGCTGTTTTTT | CATSGQGNTGELFF
TRBJ2-7 | TRBD2 | . | TRBV7-9 | TGTGCCAGCAGCTATCTCTCGGGAGGCCCCTTGGAGCAGTACTTC | CASSYLSGGPLEQYF
TRBJ1-5 | . | once | TRBV10-2 | TGCGCCAGCAGTGCCGCCCAGGGTTTCCAGCCCCAGCATTTT | CASSAAQGFQPQHF
TRBJ2-7 | . | . | TRBV9 | TGTGCCAGCAGCTTGGGGTACGAGCAGTACTTC | CASSLGYEQYF
TRBJ2-1 | TRBD2 | . | TRBV28 | TGTGCCAGCAGTTTCTCTATTCTAGCGGGAAAAGGTGAGCAGTTCTTC | CASSFSILAGKGEQFF
TRBJ2-7 | . | . | TRBV7-9 | TGTGCCAGCAGCTTAGTTTCGCGAGAATACGAGCAGTACTTC | CASSLVSREYEQYF